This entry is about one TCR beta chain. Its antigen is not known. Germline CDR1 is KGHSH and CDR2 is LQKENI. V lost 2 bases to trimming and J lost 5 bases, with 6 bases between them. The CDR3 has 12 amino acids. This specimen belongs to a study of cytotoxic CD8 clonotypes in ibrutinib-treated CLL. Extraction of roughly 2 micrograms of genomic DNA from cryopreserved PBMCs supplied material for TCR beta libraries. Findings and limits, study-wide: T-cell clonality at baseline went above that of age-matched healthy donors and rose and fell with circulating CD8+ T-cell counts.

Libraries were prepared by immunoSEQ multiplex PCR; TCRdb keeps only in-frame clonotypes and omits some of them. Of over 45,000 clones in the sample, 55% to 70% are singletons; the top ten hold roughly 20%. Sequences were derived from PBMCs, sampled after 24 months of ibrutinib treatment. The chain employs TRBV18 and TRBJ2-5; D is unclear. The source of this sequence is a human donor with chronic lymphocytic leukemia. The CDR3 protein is CASSPMRETQYF. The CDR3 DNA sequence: TGTGCCAGCTCACCAATGCGGGAGACCCAGTACTTC.